A single sample gave rise to the 18 T cell receptor beta chains below, sequenced in a study of blood T cell repertoires in COVID-19 (dated by TCRdb to about 2020). Library prep was done by the immunoSEQ multiplex PCR assay. Not all clones reach the TCRdb copy of this immuneACCESS table, which keeps in-frame sequences only. Checked studies attribute under half of the gap to unresolved V genes and leave the rest unexplained. A total of 260,000 or so clones appear in this sample, more than 70% of them only once. Approximately 6% of the sample is in the top ten clones. The sample comprised peripheral blood. The receptor set was obtained from a man aged 80 or over with acute or convalescent COVID-19.

This chain uses TRBV5-4 with TRBJ2-5, with 11 bases identical to TRBD2. CDR1 is SGHNT and CDR2 is YYREEE in the germline V gene (reference sequence). The length of the CDR3 is 16 residues. V trimming: 4 bases; J trimming: 0 bases; junction bases outside the gene matches: 5. DNA for the CDR3: TGTGCCAGCAGCCCTGGACTAGCGGGCTACCAAGAGACCCAGTACTTC. This sequence encodes CASSPGLAGYQETQYF.

The chain joins TRBV7-9 to TRBJ2-2; possibly TRBD1 for D (6 bases). The CDR3 extends over 16 amino acids. Trimming took 11 bases from V and 3 from J, leaving 22 bases between them. CDR1 and CDR2 from the germline V gene are SEHNR and FQNEAQ (reference sequence). CDR3 in amino acids: CADRQEGRVDTGELFF. For the CDR3, the DNA is TGTGCCGACAGGCAGGAAGGCAGGGTGGACACCGGGGAGCTGTTTTTT. Based on the CDR3 plus reference TRBV7-9 and TRBJ2-2, the full variable domain is DTGVSQNPRHKITKRGQNVTFRCDPISEHNRLYWYRQTLGQGPEFLTYFQNEAQLEKSRLLSDRFSAERPKGSFSTLEIQRTEQGDSAMYLCADRQEGRVDTGELFFGEGSRLTVL.

This clone was recorded only once. The chain recombines TRBV2 with TRBJ2-2; 8 bases are shared with TRBD1. V gave up 5 bases and J gave up 7 bases; unmatched junction bases: 9. Germline-derived CDR1 and CDR2 are SNHLY and FYNNEI. The CDR3 has 15 amino acids. This CDR3 reads CASSQRTGRNGELFF. For the CDR3, the DNA is TGTGCCAGCAGTCAGCGGACAGGGCGTAACGGGGAGCTGTTTTTT.

The rearrangement joins TRBV5-1 to TRBJ1-5; TRBD1 is a possible D gene (5 bases). The CDR3 is made up of 16 amino acids. The V and J ends lost 4 bases and 5 bases respectively, with 19 bases between them. The germline V gene has CDR1 SGHRS and CDR2 YFSETQ. The CDR3 bases are TGCGCCAGCAGCAGGCAGACAGAAAGTCACCATCAGCCCCAGCATTTT. Protein: CASSRQTESHHQPQHF.

The gene calls are TRBV3-1 (or the pseudogene TRBV3-2) and TRBJ2-2; 7 positions match TRBD1. The junction had 6 bases not matched to a gene; V was cut back by 5 bases and J by 0 bases. This CDR3 has 16 amino acids. Germline lookup yields CDR1 LGHDT and CDR2 YNNKEL (reference sequence). DNA of the CDR3: TGTGCCAGCAGCTTTCGGACAGGAGCGAACACCGGGGAGCTGTTTTTT. Translation: CASSFRTGANTGELFF.

This chain connects TRBV5-1 to TRBJ2-1, with TRBD2 identical over 8 bases. The germline V gene has CDR1 SGHRS and CDR2 YFSETQ. The CDR3 covers 16 residues. V was pared by 3 bases and J by 9 bases, with 14 bases of the junction left unmatched. CDR3 DNA: TGCGCCAGCAGCTCCGTGGGCGGGGGGTTAGGTAGTGAGCAGTTCTTC. Protein sequence: CASSSVGGGLGSEQFF. Supplemented by reference TRBV5-1 and TRBJ2-1, the full variable domain reads KAGVTQTPRYLIKTRGQQVTLSCSPISGHRSVSWYQQTPGQGLQFLFEYFSETQRNKGNFPGRFSGRQFSNSRSEMNVSTLELGDSALYLCASSSVGGGLGSEQFFGPGTRLTVL.

In this sample, this clone turned up a few times. The chain has TRBV10-3 and TRBJ2-7, with no clear D. CDR1 is ENHRY, CDR2 SYGVKD, per germline. This CDR3 contains 12 residues. With 6 bases removed from V and 1 base from J, the gap between germline ends came to 7 bases. The CDR3 region has the DNA TGTGCCATCAGCCAGGTTTCCTACGAGCAGTACTTC. Protein product: CAISQVSYEQYF.

The chain recombines TRBV19 with TRBJ2-7; TRBD1 aligns across 9 bases. Trimming cost V 1 base and J 4 bases; bases outside gene matches: 14. The length of the CDR3 is 18 residues. CDR1 LNHDA and CDR2 SQIVND come from the germline V gene (reference sequence). CDR3 amino acids: CASSIALGGQGRSYEQYF. The CDR3 coding sequence is TGTGCCAGTAGTATAGCGTTGGGGGGACAGGGAAGAAGTTACGAGCAGTACTTC.

V usage is TRBV5-1 and J usage is TRBJ2-6; no firm D call. Trimming cost V 0 bases and J 2 bases, with 9 bases left between them. CDR3 length: 16 amino acids. CDR1 is SGHRS and CDR2 is YFSETQ in the germline V gene. The CDR3 sequence is CASSLVGGTGANVLTF. CDR3 in DNA: TGCGCCAGCAGCTTGGTTGGCGGTACTGGGGCCAACGTCCTGACTTTC.

The gene calls are TRBV7-2 and TRBJ1-2, with D perhaps TRBD1 (5 bases). Trimming stripped 4 bases from V and 8 bases from J, with 14 bases between. Per the germline V gene, CDR1 is SGHTA and CDR2 is FQGNSA. This CDR3 spans 13 amino acids. CDR3 sequence reads: CASSYSGGLGYTF. CDR3 bases: TGTGCCAGCAGCTATAGCGGGGGACTGGGCTACACCTTC.

This clone has more than one count but fewer than ten. The V and J genes are TRBV19 and TRBJ2-7; D call uncertain. The CDR3 totals 15 residues. CDR1 and CDR2 from the germline V gene are LNHDA and SQIVND (reference sequence). Trimming took 1 base from V and 3 from J, leaving 13 bases between them. In DNA form, the CDR3 reads TGTGCCAGTAGTATAGGGGTGCAGGAAGTCTACGAGCAGTACTTC. This translates into CASSIGVQEVYEQYF.

The J gene is TRBJ2-1, the V gene TRBV7-8, with 9 bases identical to TRBD1. Germline V gene lookup returns CDR1 SGHVS and CDR2 FQNEAQ. This CDR3 has 15 residues. Losses at the gene ends were 7 bases for V and 7 bases for J; bases not matched to a gene: 11. This CDR3 is CASNQQGALVNEQFF. DNA of the CDR3: TGTGCCAGCAACCAACAGGGGGCGCTTGTTAATGAGCAGTTCTTC.

This chain uses TRBV19 with TRBJ2-6; 7 bases line up with TRBD1. V was clipped by 5 bases and J by 2 bases; unmatched bases: 12. Germline assignment: CDR1 LNHDA and CDR2 SQIVND (reference sequence). The CDR3 length is 18 residues. This chain's CDR3 is CASSPPSFDRAGANVLTF. As DNA, the CDR3 is TGTGCCAGTAGTCCGCCTTCCTTTGACAGGGCTGGGGCCAACGTCCTGACTTTC.

This CDR3 reads CASKANSGNTIYF. The CDR3 coding sequence is TGTGCCAGTAAAGCCAACTCTGGAAACACCATATATTTT. The chain joins TRBV19 to TRBJ1-3, with unresolved D. Germline values: CDR1 LNHDA, CDR2 SQIVND (reference sequence). The CDR3 extends over 13 amino acids. Trimming removed 7 bases from V and 0 bases from J, with 7 bases in between.

The gene calls are TRBV6-2 or TRBV6-3 and TRBJ2-2, with D maybe TRBD2 (5 bases). V was shortened by 3 bases and J by 3 bases, with 8 bases between the two germline ends. Germline loops: CDR1 MNHEY, CDR2 SVGEGT. The CDR3 spans 14 residues. CDR3 nucleotide sequence: TGTGCCAGCAGTTATATGAGGGACACCGGGGAGCTGTTTTTT. As protein: CASSYMRDTGELFF.

J is TRBJ1-2 and V is TRBV30; possibly TRBD1 for D (6 bases). From germline, CDR1 is GTSNPN and CDR2 SVGIG (reference sequence). Trimming pared 1 base from V and 4 bases from J, leaving 16 bases between. This CDR3 has 15 residues. Written as DNA, the CDR3 is TGTGCCTGGAGTGGTGCGGGGGTGGGGGCCTATGGCTACACCTTC. Translating it yields CAWSGAGVGAYGYTF.

CDR3 nucleotides: TGTGCCAGCAGCCAAGATCTTACGGGACAGGGTTCTGGGGCCAACGTCCTGACTTTC. Translation gives CASSQDLTGQGSGANVLTF. The chain has TRBV4-2 and TRBJ2-6, with 9 bases lining up with TRBD1. CDR1 LGHNA and CDR2 YNFKEQ come from the germline V gene. The V and J ends lost 0 bases and 1 base, in that order; junction bases with no gene match: 7. CDR3 length: 19 amino acids.

The chain joins TRBV10-3 to TRBJ2-4, with D maybe TRBD1 (5 bases). This CDR3 spans 15 amino acids. Per germline, CDR1 ENHRY and CDR2 SYGVKD. V shed 0 bases and J shed 3 bases, with 9 bases lying between them. Here the CDR3 DNA reads TGTGCCATCAGTGAGTCTGTACAGGACAAAAACATTCAGTACTTC. The encoded protein is CAISESVQDKNIQYF.